Following are 2 T cell receptor beta chains from one sample sequenced in a study of shared clonotypes between healthy human individuals. Only in-frame clones appear in the TCRdb table, and some are missing; sequencing was by immunoSEQ multiplex PCR. Of around 500,000 clones listed, less than 80% are singletons. Sequenced sample: PBMCs. All receptors come from a woman between 35 and 50 years old in good health. Some clones in this sample may be carry-over from other donors' samples.

J is TRBJ2-2 and V is TRBV11-3, with D perhaps given as TRBD1 or TRBD2 (5 bases each). Germline CDR1 SGHNT, CDR2 YENEEA. The V and J ends lost 5 bases and 3 bases respectively, with 13 bases between them. The CDR3 has 15 amino acids. This CDR3 reads CASSQGLGDTGELFF. The CDR3 bases are TGTGCCAGCAGCCAGGGCCTCGGGGACACCGGGGAGCTGTTTTTT.

The chain recombines TRBV29-1 with TRBJ2-2; 9 nucleotides agree with TRBD2. Germline assignment: CDR1 SQVTM and CDR2 ANQGSEA. Germline trimming cut 1 base from V and 4 bases from J; bases unmatched to any gene: 16. This CDR3 is 19 amino acids long. The CDR3 sequence is CSVEGGRGRAGGGTGELFF. CDR3 in DNA: TGCAGCGTTGAAGGAGGACGCGGGAGGGCCGGAGGTGGCACCGGGGAGCTGTTTTTT.